These 15 T cell receptor beta chains were sequenced from one sample in a study of shared clonotypes between healthy human individuals. TCRdb's table, derived via immunoSEQ multiplex PCR, lists solely in-frame clones and lacks some. This sample has about 2 million clones, with 85% to 95% found just once. Naivety among CD8 cells was defined by CD45RO negativity and positive CCR7 selection, thereby excluding terminally differentiated effector memory CD45RA+ cells. Sequencing was carried out using naive CD8+ T cells sorted from blood. The receptors shown here come from a man aged 18 to 29 in good health.

The V and J genes are TRBV4-1 and TRBJ2-5; 11 bases map to TRBD1. Trimming cost V 1 base and J 5 bases; bases outside gene matches: 6. Germline V CDR1 and CDR2: MGHRA, YSYEKL. This CDR3 comprises 16 residues. The CDR3 loop is CASSQVSGTGGETQYF. In DNA form, the CDR3 reads TGCGCCAGCAGCCAAGTCTCCGGGACAGGGGGGGAGACCCAGTACTTC.

The chain links TRBV13 to TRBJ2-7, with 9 bases identical to TRBD1. This CDR3 is 14 amino acids long. Looked up from germline, CDR1 is PRHDT and CDR2 is FYEKMQ (reference sequence). J gave up 5 bases and V 6 bases, and 8 bases lay outside the gene matches. DNA of the CDR3: TGTGCCAGCAGAAGCGGGACAGGGATCGACGAGCAGTACTTC. It is translated as CASRSGTGIDEQYF.

V is TRBV30 and J is TRBJ1-1; the D is unclear. The CDR3 is 12 residues long. Trimming stripped 0 bases from V and 4 bases from J, with 6 bases between. Germline lookup yields CDR1 GTSNPN and CDR2 SVGIG (reference sequence). The CDR3 nucleotides read TGTGCCTGGAGTGTAATTCTCACTGAAGCTTTCTTT. Protein sequence: CAWSVILTEAFF.

This chain joins TRBV10-3 and TRBJ2-7, with D tentatively TRBD1 (6 bases). CDR1 and CDR2 (germline): ENHRY, SYGVKD. The CDR3 contains 12 residues. The V end lost 4 bases, the J end lost 3 bases, and 7 bases lay between the germline ends. In DNA, the CDR3 is TGTGCCATCAGTGGACAGGACTACGAGCAGTACTTC. It codes for CAISGQDYEQYF.

This clone showed up just once. The chain combines TRBV5-6 with TRBJ2-7; TRBD1 aligns across 8 bases. The V segment lost 0 bases and the J segment 0 bases; nucleotides outside the gene matches: 5. The CDR3 consists of 16 residues. CDR1 and CDR2 (germline): SGHDT, YYEEEE. For the CDR3, the DNA is TGTGCCAGCAGCTTGGCCCAGGGGGCGGCCTCCTACGAGCAGTACTTC. Translated: CASSLAQGAASYEQYF.

The V call is TRBV30, the J call TRBJ2-7, with D perhaps matching TRBD1 (5 bases). The germline CDR1 and CDR2 sequences are GTSNPN and SVGIG (reference sequence). The CDR3 is made up of 11 amino acids. Trimming removed 3 bases at V and 7 bases at J, with 10 bases between. CDR3 sequence reads: CAWSVQVEQYF. DNA of the CDR3: TGTGCCTGGAGCGTACAGGTTGAGCAGTACTTC.

With respect to this clone: This sample also contains other DNA sequences that code for the same CDR3. The rearrangement uses TRBV6-5 and TRBJ2-2; D not certain. The CDR3 extends over 13 amino acids. CDR1 is MNHEY, CDR2 SVGAGI, per germline. Trimming removed 5 bases from V and 5 bases from J, with 9 bases in between. The CDR3 here is CASSPLGTGELFF. DNA of the CDR3: TGTGCCAGCAGTCCCCTAGGGACCGGGGAGCTGTTTTTT.

V is TRBV7-5 and J is TRBJ2-5. TRBV7-5 is a pseudogene segment. The CDR3 consists of 14 residues. The CDR3 nucleotides are TGTGCCAGAACCCCCATGGGACCAAGGGAGACCCAGTACTTC. It specifies CARTPMGPRETQYF.

Concerning this clone itself: The same CDR3 also results from other DNA sequences found in this sample. This CDR3 reads CASSPGGNQPQHF. The DNA of the CDR3 is TGTGCCAGCAGTCCCGGGGGCAATCAGCCCCAGCATTTT. The chain combines TRBV6-5 with TRBJ1-5; D remains ambiguous. The CDR3 loop spans 13 amino acids. The V end lost 5 bases, the J end lost 2 bases, and 7 bases lay between the germline ends. The germline CDR1 and CDR2 sequences are MNHEY and SVGAGI.

The V and J genes are TRBV4-1 and TRBJ2-2, with D perhaps matching TRBD1 or TRBD2 (5 bases each). Germline lookup yields CDR1 MGHRA and CDR2 YSYEKL. V gave up 0 bases and J gave up 6 bases, with 14 bases separating them. There are 16 residues in the CDR3. This CDR3 reads CASSQESSGTAGELFF. DNA of the CDR3: TGCGCCAGCAGCCAAGAATCGTCGGGGACCGCCGGGGAGCTGTTTTTT.

This clone was seen once. The chain couples TRBV7-2 to TRBJ2-7; 11 positions match TRBD1. V lost 5 bases to trimming and J lost 6 bases; unmatched junction nucleotides: 3. Germline V gene sequence: CDR1 SGHTA, CDR2 FQGNSA. The CDR3 consists of 13 residues. This chain's CDR3 is CASSAGQGGEQYF. In nucleotides, the CDR3 is TGTGCCAGCAGCGCGGGACAGGGGGGCGAGCAGTACTTC.

The rearrangement uses TRBV28 and TRBJ2-1, with D unclear. Germline lookup yields CDR1 MDHEN and CDR2 SYDVKM. There are 15 residues in the CDR3. The V end was cut by 1 base, the J end by 10 bases, with 17 bases between. In DNA form, the CDR3 reads TGTGCCAGCAGTTTATACGGTGGGCTATTCCGGGAGCAGTTCTTC. This gives the protein CASSLYGGLFREQFF.

The CDR3 is CASSHSGTEQFF. DNA of the CDR3: TGTGCCAGCAGCCATTCCGGGACAGAGCAGTTCTTC. This chain connects TRBV4-2 to TRBJ2-1; D is possibly TRBD1 (6 bases). The CDR3 covers 12 residues. CDR1 and CDR2 from the germline V gene are LGHNA and YNFKEQ. Trimming removed 3 bases from V and 10 bases from J, with 10 bases in between.

J is TRBJ2-7 and V is TRBV4-1; 7 positions agree with TRBD1. The germline V gene has CDR1 MGHRA and CDR2 YSYEKL. The CDR3 runs to 15 residues. V shed 6 bases and J 0 bases; nucleotides not matched to a gene: 8. The CDR3 spells CASSPDRDSSYEQYF. CDR3 sequence (DNA): TGCGCCAGCAGTCCCGACAGGGATAGCTCCTACGAGCAGTACTTC.

To note about this clone: At the DNA level, this CDR3 is encoded by other sequences in the same sample as well. The V and J genes are TRBV6-5 and TRBJ2-7; a possible D gene is TRBD1 (5 bases). Germline CDR1 and CDR2: MNHEY and SVGAGI. This CDR3 has 13 amino acids. V was cut by 2 bases and J by 3 bases, with 8 bases left in between. DNA of the CDR3: TGTGCCAGCAGTTACGACCAGGGCTACGAGCAGTACTTC. Its protein product is CASSYDQGYEQYF.